This paragraph covers one T cell receptor beta chain sequence. Its specificity is unknown. Alongside a J-beta primer mix, a sample-barcoded 5' primer served in a second PCR lasting about 7 to 11 cycles. TCRdb redid the calling of the 5' RACE reads with MiXCR, one entry per CDR3 protein. Counted here are around 1.7 million distinct CDR3 sequences, 28% occurring once; the ten biggest clones make up 7.7%. The data stem from a study of blood T cells in healthy people across ages. Study results and caveats: Long-lived and aged donors differed, with more naive CD4+ cells and higher diversity in the long-lived.

Every participating donor contributed about 10 milliliters of peripheral blood through a draw. The sequenced sample was blood. The clonotype was recovered from a woman between 25 and 40 years old in good health.

The CDR3 region has the DNA TGCAGTGCCCAGATAAGGACTTCAAACTACGAGCAGTACTTC. It translates to CSAQIRTSNYEQYF. This chain links TRBV20-1 with TRBJ2-7, with a possible D match to TRBD2 (5 bases). Trimming took 6 bases from V and 3 from J, leaving 18 bases between them. The CDR3 loop spans 14 amino acids. In germline, CDR1 is DFQATT, CDR2 SNEGSKA (reference sequence).